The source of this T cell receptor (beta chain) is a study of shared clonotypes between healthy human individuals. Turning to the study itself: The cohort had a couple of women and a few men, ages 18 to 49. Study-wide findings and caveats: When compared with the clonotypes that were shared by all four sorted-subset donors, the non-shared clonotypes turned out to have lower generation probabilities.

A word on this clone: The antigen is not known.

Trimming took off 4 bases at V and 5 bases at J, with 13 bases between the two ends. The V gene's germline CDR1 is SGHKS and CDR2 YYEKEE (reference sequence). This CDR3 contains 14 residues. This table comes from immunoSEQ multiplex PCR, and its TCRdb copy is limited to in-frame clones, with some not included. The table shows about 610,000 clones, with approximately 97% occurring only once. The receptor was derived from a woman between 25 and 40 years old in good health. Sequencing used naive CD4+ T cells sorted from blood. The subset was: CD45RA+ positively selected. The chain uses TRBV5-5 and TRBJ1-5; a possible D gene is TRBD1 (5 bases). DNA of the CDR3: TGTGCCAGCAGCGTTCAGGGTACTCATCAGCCCCAGCATTTT. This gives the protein CASSVQGTHQPQHF. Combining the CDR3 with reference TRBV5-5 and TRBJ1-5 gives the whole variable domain DAGVTQSPTHLIKTRGQQVTLRCSPISGHKSVSWYQQVLGQGPQFIFQYYEKEERGRGNFPDRFSARQFPNYSSELNVNALLLGDSALYLCASSVQGTHQPQHFGDGTRLSIL.